This is a list of T cell receptor beta chains from one sample in a study of cytomegalovirus exposure and HLA in healthy donors. Assay used: immunoSEQ multiplex PCR; TCRdb lists only in-frame clones, some missing. The sample records 150,000 to 200,000 clones, around three quarters being singletons. Sequencing was done on a sample of PBMCs. These receptor sequences come from a woman between 50 and 59 years old in good health and CMV-seronegative. Each CDR3 is given with its conserved first and last residue. A D gene is named only where the DNA matches it firmly. Size is stated for part of the rows, as once, few or many counts, or as a class when the clone is expanded.

v_call	clone_size	j_call	d_call	cdr3_nt	cdr3_aa
TRBV5-1	once	TRBJ1-4	TRBD1	TGCGCCAGCAGCAGACGACAGGGGGGTGGGGAAAAACTGTTTTTT	CASSRRQGGGEKLFF
TRBV28	-	TRBJ1-3	-	TGTGCCAGCAGTTCCTCCCCGGGAGGGCCCTCTGGAAACACCATATATTTT	CASSSSPGGPSGNTIYF
TRBV10-3	-	TRBJ1-5	-	TGTGCCATCAGTGAGACCGATCACGGGGGGCTAGGTCAGCCCCAGCATTTT	CAISETDHGGLGQPQHF
TRBV6-1	once	TRBJ2-3	TRBD2	TGTGCCAGCAGTGAAGGTAGCGGGAGGTGGGCAGATACGCAGTATTTT	CASSEGSGRWADTQYF
TRBV2	-	TRBJ1-3	-	TGTGCCAGCAGCGGAACAGGGTTGAGCTCTGGAAACACCATATATTTT	CASSGTGLSSGNTIYF
TRBV18	-	TRBJ2-5	-	TGTGCCAGCTCACCACAAATCGGGGGACAAGAGACCCAGTACTTC	CASSPQIGGQETQYF
TRBV28	-	TRBJ2-7	-	TGTGCCAGCAGTTTTACAGGGGAGGTTTACTACGAGCAGTACTTC	CASSFTGEVYYEQYF
TRBV19	-	TRBJ2-3	-	TGTGCCAGTAGTATAGGAACAGGGATGGCAGATACGCAGTATTTT	CASSIGTGMADTQYF
TRBV28	-	TRBJ2-7	-	TGTGCCAGCAGGATTGACAGCTCCTACGAGCAGTACTTC	CASRIDSSYEQYF
TRBV28	-	TRBJ2-7	-	TGTGCCAGCAGTGGGGGGGCGCCCTACGAGCAGTACTTC	CASSGGAPYEQYF
TRBV5-4	-	TRBJ1-2	-	TGTGCCAGCAGTATTGACGGGAACTATGGCTACACCTTC	CASSIDGNYGYTF
TRBV4-1	-	TRBJ2-7	-	TGCGCCAGCAGCCAAGATGGCGGGGGCGGCTCCTACGAGCAGTACTTC	CASSQDGGGGSYEQYF
TRBV5-1	-	TRBJ2-1	-	TGCGCCAGCAGCTTGTTCGGGGGGCCTTACAATGAGCAGTTCTTC	CASSLFGGPYNEQFF
TRBV10-3	-	TRBJ2-1	-	TGTGCCATCAGTGATCACAGGGAAAATGAGCAGTTCTTC	CAISDHRENEQFF
TRBV10-3	-	TRBJ2-7	-	TGTGCCATCAGTGAGTCCCCCGGTGACGAGCAGTACTTC	CAISESPGDEQYF
TRBV10-1	-	TRBJ2-1	-	TGCGCCAGCAGTGAGTCCAAACGGGAGAATGAGCAGTTCTTC	CASSESKRENEQFF
TRBV10-1	-	TRBJ1-2	-	TGCGCCAGCAGTGAGTGGGCAGTCCTACACCCTCTTAACTATGGCTACACCTTC	CASSEWAVLHPLNYGYTF
TRBV5-1	-	TRBJ1-1	TRBD1	TGCGCCAGCATGACAGGGGTGAACACTGAAGCTTTCTTT	CASMTGVNTEAFF
TRBV11-2	-	TRBJ1-4	-	TGTGCCAGCAGCTTCTCCGGAACTAATGAAAAACTGTTTTTT	CASSFSGTNEKLFF
TRBV11-2	-	TRBJ2-6	-	TGTGCCAGCAGCCGTCTAGCTTCTGGGGCCAACGTCCTGACTTTC	CASSRLASGANVLTF
TRBV18	-	TRBJ2-1	-	TGTGCCAGCTCACCGGCGGTTGCGGGTCTCAACAATGAGCAGTTCTTC	CASSPAVAGLNNEQFF
TRBV7-9	few	TRBJ2-7	-	TGTGCCAGCAGCGCCTCCGGGGGTTACGAGCAGTACTTC	CASSASGGYEQYF
TRBV27	-	TRBJ1-1	-	TGTGCCAGCAGTTTATTTTCAAACACTGAAGCTTTCTTT	CASSLFSNTEAFF
TRBV5-8	-	TRBJ1-1	-	TGTGCCAGCAGCTTACGGAGAGGGAACACTGAAGCTTTCTTT	CASSLRRGNTEAFF
TRBV6-1	few	TRBJ1-3	TRBD1	TGTGCCAGCAGTGGGACAGGGAAGAACGGAAACACCATATATTTT	CASSGTGKNGNTIYF
TRBV28	-	TRBJ1-1	-	TGTGCCAGCAGTTTGATTACCCGGGAAGCTTTCTTT	CASSLITREAFF
TRBV19	medium-sized	TRBJ1-1	-	TGTGCCAGTTGTCTAAAGGGCAGGGCGGACACTGAAGCTTTCTTT	CASCLKGRADTEAFF
TRBV4-3	-	TRBJ2-7	-	TGCGCCAGCAGCCAAGATGGAGGGCGAGAGCAGTACTTC	CASSQDGGREQYF
TRBV2	-	TRBJ2-3	-	TGTGCCAGCAGCCCCCCAGCAGGGGATACGCAGTATTTT	CASSPPAGDTQYF
TRBV2	few	TRBJ1-5	TRBD1	TGTGCCAGCAGTGGGACAGGGGGCAAACAGCCCCAGCATTTT	CASSGTGGKQPQHF
TRBV18	-	TRBJ2-2	TRBD2	TGTGCCAGCTCACCACGGATCACTAGCGGGAGCAACACCGGGGAGCTGTTTTTT	CASSPRITSGSNTGELFF
TRBV7-8	-	TRBJ2-1	TRBD2	TGTGCCAGCAGCTTGGGACTAGCGGGGGACTACAATGAGCAGTTCTTC	CASSLGLAGDYNEQFF
TRBV28	-	TRBJ2-7	-	TGTGCCAGCAGTCCTAGCGCCTTTTCCTACGAGCAGTACTTC	CASSPSAFSYEQYF
TRBV7-7	-	TRBJ2-5	-	TGTGCTAGCAGCTTAGTTGTTGGGGCTGAGACCCAGTACTTC	CASSLVVGAETQYF
TRBV9	-	TRBJ1-4	TRBD1	TGTGCCAGCAGCATCAGGGGGTGGGATGCAACTAATGAAAAACTGTTTTTT	CASSIRGWDATNEKLFF
TRBV10-1	-	TRBJ1-4	-	TGCGCCAGCAGTGTTGCGGGACGGCGAGCAACTAATGAAAAACTGTTTTTT	CASSVAGRRATNEKLFF
TRBV4-2	-	TRBJ2-5	-	TGTGCCAGCAGCCGCGAGAGGGAGACCCAGTACTTC	CASSRERETQYF
TRBV11-1	-	TRBJ1-1	TRBD1	TGTGCCAGCAGCCCCGACAGGGGGCGGCCCACTGAAGCTTTCTTT	CASSPDRGRPTEAFF
TRBV7-9	-	TRBJ2-3	-	TGTGCCAGCAGCTTAGGCGGGACAGCAACAGATACGCAGTATTTT	CASSLGGTATDTQYF
TRBV19	-	TRBJ1-5	-	TGTGCCAGCAGTATAGTACTGGGGGGTAATCAGCCCCAGCATTTT	CASSIVLGGNQPQHF
TRBV27	-	TRBJ2-1	-	TGTGCCAGCAGTTTATCGATCCCGACAGGTTACAATGAGCAGTTCTTC	CASSLSIPTGYNEQFF
TRBV9	few	TRBJ2-3	-	TGTGCCAGCAGCGTAGTTCCTAGCACGGATACGCAGTATTTT	CASSVVPSTDTQYF
TRBV4-3	-	TRBJ1-2	TRBD1	TGCGCCAGCAGCCAACTCGATCCAGGGGGAAACTATGGCTACACCTTC	CASSQLDPGGNYGYTF
TRBV6-6	-	TRBJ2-5	-	TGTGCCAGCAGTTACCCCCCGGAAGAGACCCAGTACTTC	CASSYPPEETQYF
TRBV7-9	-	TRBJ2-3	TRBD1	TGTGCCAGCAGCCCTTTGGGACAGGGCTTCACAGATACGCAGTATTTT	CASSPLGQGFTDTQYF
TRBV7-9	-	TRBJ2-1	TRBD1	TGTTCCAGCAGCTTAGGGGGCTGGGGCTATAAATACAATGAGCAGTTCTTC	CSSSLGGWGYKYNEQFF
TRBV7-2	-	TRBJ1-4	-	TGTGCCAGCAGCTTGTCAGCAACTAATGAAAAACTGTTTTTT	CASSLSATNEKLFF
TRBV5-5	-	TRBJ2-3	-	TGTGCCAGCAGCTACGGACAGATTAGCACAGATACGCAGTATTTT	CASSYGQISTDTQYF
TRBV5-1	-	TRBJ2-3	-	TGCGCCAGCAGCTTGGCTGGACGGGGGTGGAGCACAGATACGCAGTATTTT	CASSLAGRGWSTDTQYF
TRBV5-1	-	TRBJ1-3	-	TGCGCCTCAAAGGCGGGGGCCTCTGGAAACACCATATATTTT	CASKAGASGNTIYF
TRBV18	-	TRBJ1-1	-	TGTGCCAGCTCACCACCGGGCTCCCTAGCCAAAATCCCTGAAGCTTTCTTT	CASSPPGSLAKIPEAFF
TRBV19	-	TRBJ1-3	-	TGTGCCAGTAAAAGGGGCCCCTCTGGAAACACCATATATTTT	CASKRGPSGNTIYF
TRBV18	-	TRBJ2-7	TRBD2	TGTGCCAGCGCAAATAGCGGGGGCCCGTACGAGCAGTACTTC	CASANSGGPYEQYF
TRBV7-2	-	TRBJ1-1	-	TGTGCCAGCAGCTTAGCGCTTGGGGGGGGAACTGAAGCTTTCTTT	CASSLALGGGTEAFF
TRBV29-1	-	TRBJ2-2	TRBD2	TGCAGCGTTGAAGGGGCTAGCGGGCTCACCGGGGAGCTGTTTTTT	CSVEGASGLTGELFF
TRBV28	-	TRBJ2-7	-	TGTGCCAGCAGTTTAGGGTACTACCCAATCTCCTACGAGCAGTACTTC	CASSLGYYPISYEQYF
TRBV6-1	few	TRBJ2-3	TRBD1	TGTGCCAGCACGACGGGACAGGGGACAGATACGCAGTATTTT	CASTTGQGTDTQYF